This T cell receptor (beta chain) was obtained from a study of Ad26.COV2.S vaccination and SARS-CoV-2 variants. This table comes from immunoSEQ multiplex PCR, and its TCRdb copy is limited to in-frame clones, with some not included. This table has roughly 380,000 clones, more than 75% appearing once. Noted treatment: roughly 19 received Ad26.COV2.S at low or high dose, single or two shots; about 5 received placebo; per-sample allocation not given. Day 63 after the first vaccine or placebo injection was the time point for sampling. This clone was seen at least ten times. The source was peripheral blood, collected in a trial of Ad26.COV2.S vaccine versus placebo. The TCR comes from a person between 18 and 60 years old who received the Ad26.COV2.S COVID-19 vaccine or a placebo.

CDR3 nucleotides: TGTGCCAGCAGTTACAACTCTGGGGCCAACGTCCTGACTTTC. Its translation is CASSYNSGANVLTF. V usage is TRBV6-2 or TRBV6-3 and J usage is TRBJ2-6; D uncertain. CDR1 and CDR2 (germline): MNHEY, SVGEGT. There are 14 residues in the CDR3. The germline V and J ends were trimmed by 2 bases and 0 bases, with 2 bases remaining between them.